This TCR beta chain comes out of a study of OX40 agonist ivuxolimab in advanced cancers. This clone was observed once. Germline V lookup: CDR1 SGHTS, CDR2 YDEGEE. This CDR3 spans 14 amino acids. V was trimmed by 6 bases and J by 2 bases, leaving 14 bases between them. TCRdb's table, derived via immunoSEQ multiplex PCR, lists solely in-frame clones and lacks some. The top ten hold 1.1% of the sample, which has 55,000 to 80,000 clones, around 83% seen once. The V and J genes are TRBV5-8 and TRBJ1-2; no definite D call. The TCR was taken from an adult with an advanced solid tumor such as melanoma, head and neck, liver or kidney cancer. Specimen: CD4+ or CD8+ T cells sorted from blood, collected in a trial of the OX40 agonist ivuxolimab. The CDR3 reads CASTTGRMNYGYTF. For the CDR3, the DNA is TGTGCCAGCACCACGGGCAGAATGAACTATGGCTACACCTTC.